Each of the 12 T cell receptor beta chains below was sequenced from the same sample in a study of cytomegalovirus exposure and HLA in healthy donors. The study ran its PCR with 60 Vbeta and 13 Jbeta primers. Some clones are missing from TCRdb's copy, which holds only in-frame ones; the method was immunoSEQ multiplex PCR. Of around 93,000 clones in the sample, less than 80% were seen once. The sequencing sample was made of PBMCs. The receptors shown here come from a boy between 10 and 17 years old in good health and CMV-seropositive.

This clone was recorded a few times. The chain carries TRBV19 and TRBJ1-1, with 8 bases matching TRBD1. The CDR3 has 13 residues. The trim removed 7 bases at V and 0 bases at J, leaving 1 base unmatched. Germline loops: CDR1 LNHDA, CDR2 SQIVND (reference sequence). DNA of the CDR3: TGTGCCAGTATACAGGGGGTGAACACTGAAGCTTTCTTT. Amino acid sequence: CASIQGVNTEAFF.

The rearrangement uses TRBV7-9 and TRBJ1-2; TRBD1 agrees at 10 bases. This CDR3 comprises 16 residues. Trimming took 5 bases from V and 2 from J; bases not matched to a gene: 8. Germline lookup yields CDR1 SEHNR and CDR2 FQNEAQ (reference sequence). The CDR3 here is CASSLGQGSSNYGYTF. In DNA form, the CDR3 reads TGTGCCAGCAGCCTGGGACAGGGGTCCTCCAACTATGGCTACACCTTC. Full variable domain (outside the CDR3, taken from reference TRBV7-9 and TRBJ1-2): DTGVSQNPRHKITKRGQNVTFRCDPISEHNRLYWYRQTLGQGPEFLTYFQNEAQLEKSRLLSDRFSAERPKGSFSTLEIQRTEQGDSAMYLCASSLGQGSSNYGYTFGSGTRLTVV.

The chain carries TRBV28 and TRBJ1-4; 7 bases match TRBD1. The CDR3 has 15 residues. From germline, CDR1 is MDHEN and CDR2 SYDVKM. V was pared by 5 bases and J by 5 bases, with 8 bases of the junction left unmatched. CDR3 protein: CASSPRQGLNEKLFF. Here the CDR3 DNA reads TGTGCCAGCAGTCCGAGACAGGGATTAAATGAAAAACTGTTTTTT.

With respect to this clone: Sequence at one end of the junction differs from germline and may be a read error. The rearrangement uses TRBV6-6 and TRBJ1-5; 7 positions agree with TRBD1. Germline CDR1 and CDR2: MNHNY and SVGAGI (reference sequence). The CDR3 has 13 residues. The CDR3 is CASIDRVGQPQNF. Written as DNA, the CDR3 is TGTGCCAGCATAGACAGGGTGGGACAGCCCCAGAATTTT.

The chain couples TRBV6-1 to TRBJ1-1, with TRBD1 as a possible D gene (5 bases). The V end was cut by 6 bases, the J end by 6 bases, with 14 bases between. The CDR3 totals 13 residues. Germline V CDR1 and CDR2: MNHNS, SASEGT. CDR3 loop: CASRAGPASEAFF. The CDR3 region has the DNA TGTGCCAGCAGGGCGGGGCCGGCCTCTGAAGCTTTCTTT.

The V and J genes are TRBV15 and TRBJ1-2; TRBD1 agrees at 8 bases. The CDR3 sequence is 16 residues long. The germline CDR1 and CDR2 sequences are LNHNV and YYDKDF (reference sequence). The junction had 13 bases not matched to a gene; V was cut back by 2 bases and J by 8 bases. The CDR3 nucleotides read TGTGCCACCAGCAGACCCCCGACAGGGGAGTCCTGGGGCTACACCTTC. Its protein is CATSRPPTGESWGYTF.

J is TRBJ2-5 and V is TRBV2, with 11 positions matching TRBD2. CDR1 and CDR2 (germline): SNHLY, FYNNEI. There are 14 residues in the CDR3. V was clipped by 6 bases and J by 5 bases; unmatched bases: 5. In DNA, the CDR3 is TGTGCCAGCAGAACTAGCGGGGGTGGGGAGACCCAGTACTTC. Its translation: CASRTSGGGETQYF.

The CDR3 spells CASSIDSLNTGELFF. CDR3 DNA: TGTGCCAGTAGTATTGACAGCCTGAACACCGGGGAGCTGTTTTTT. This chain joins TRBV19 and TRBJ2-2, with D perhaps matching TRBD1 (5 bases). Trimming shortened V by 3 bases and J by 1 base, and 9 bases separated the two germline ends. Germline V gene sequence: CDR1 LNHDA, CDR2 SQIVND (reference sequence). This CDR3 has 15 residues.

The chain uses TRBV27 and TRBJ2-2; a possible D gene is TRBD1 (6 bases). The ends were cut back, 6 bases at V and 7 bases at J, with 15 bases in the middle. In germline, CDR1 is MNHEY, CDR2 SMNVEV (reference sequence). The CDR3 runs to 14 residues. The DNA for the CDR3 is TGTGCCAGCAGGGCAGGGGCGATCGACGGGGAGCTGTTTTTT. This gives the protein CASRAGAIDGELFF.

The rearrangement joins TRBV19 to TRBJ1-1; D is ambiguous. The V gene's germline CDR1 is LNHDA and CDR2 SQIVND (reference sequence). Deletions cut 3 bases from V and 1 base from J, with 9 bases between. CDR3 length equals 14 residues. As DNA, the CDR3 is TGTGCCAGTAGTATTTCACAGCAGAACACTGAAGCTTTCTTT. Translated: CASSISQQNTEAFF.

The chain employs TRBV19 and TRBJ1-5; possible D gene TRBD1, 6 bases. V lost 4 bases and J lost 15, with 19 bases in between. This CDR3 has 13 amino acids. Germline V gives CDR1 LNHDA, CDR2 SQIVND (reference sequence). The DNA for the CDR3 is TGTGCCAGTAGTAGTATGGACGGACAGAGTAGGCATTTT. As protein: CASSSMDGQSRHF.

The chain joins TRBV5-6 to TRBJ2-7, with D hard to call. The CDR3 length is 15 residues. The germline gives CDR1 SGHDT, CDR2 YYEEEE. The V and J ends lost 3 bases and 3 bases respectively, with 16 bases between them. CDR3 residues: CASSWSTLLNYEQYF. DNA of the CDR3: TGTGCCAGCAGCTGGAGTACCCTCCTCAACTACGAGCAGTACTTC.